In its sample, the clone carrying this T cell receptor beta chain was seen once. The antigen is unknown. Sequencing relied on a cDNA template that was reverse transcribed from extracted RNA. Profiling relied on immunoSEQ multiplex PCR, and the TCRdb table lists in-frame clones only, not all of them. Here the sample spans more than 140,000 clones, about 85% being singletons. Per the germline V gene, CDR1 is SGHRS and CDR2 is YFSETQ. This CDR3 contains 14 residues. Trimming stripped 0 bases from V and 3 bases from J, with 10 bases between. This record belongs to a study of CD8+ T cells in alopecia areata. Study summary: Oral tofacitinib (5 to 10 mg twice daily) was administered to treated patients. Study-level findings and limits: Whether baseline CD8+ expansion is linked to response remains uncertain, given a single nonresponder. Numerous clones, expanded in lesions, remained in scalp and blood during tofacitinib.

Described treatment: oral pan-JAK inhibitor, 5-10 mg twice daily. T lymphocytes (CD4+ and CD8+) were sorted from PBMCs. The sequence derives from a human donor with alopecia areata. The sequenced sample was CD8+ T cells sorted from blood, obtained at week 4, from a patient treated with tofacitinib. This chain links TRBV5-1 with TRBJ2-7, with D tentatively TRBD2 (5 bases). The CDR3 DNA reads TGCGCCAGCAGCTTGGAACTAGTTAGCTACGAGCAGTACTTC. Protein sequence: CASSLELVSYEQYF.